This T cell receptor beta chain came from a study of cytomegalovirus exposure and HLA in healthy donors. At sampling all donors were nominally healthy, likely with unrecorded immune exposures. Vbeta (60) and Jbeta (13) primers were used in the PCR. The protocol was immunoSEQ multiplex PCR, while the TCRdb copy is restricted to in-frame clones and leaves out a portion. The sample shows 150,000 to 200,000 clones, around 79% of them seen only once. Germline CDR1 reads MNHEY; CDR2 reads SMNVEV (reference sequence). CDR3 length: 15 residues. The V segment lost 0 bases and the J segment 4 bases; nucleotides outside the gene matches: 5.

The TCR sequence derives from a male donor in good health and CMV-seropositive. This chain joins TRBV27 and TRBJ2-7; TRBD2 aligns across 8 bases. Sequencing was performed on PBMCs. DNA for the CDR3: TGTGCCAGCAGTTTATCCTCGGGGGGGCGGTACGAGCAGTACTTC. This gives the protein CASSLSSGGRYEQYF.